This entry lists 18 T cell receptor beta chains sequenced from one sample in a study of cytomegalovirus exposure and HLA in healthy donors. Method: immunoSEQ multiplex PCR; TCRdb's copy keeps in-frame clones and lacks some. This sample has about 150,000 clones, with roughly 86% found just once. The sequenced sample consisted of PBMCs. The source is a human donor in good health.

CDR3 nucleotide sequence: TGTGCCAGCAGCTTGGACCCCGGGACTATGACTTCCTACGAGCAGTACTTC. It yields the protein CASSLDPGTMTSYEQYF. The V gene is TRBV7-9, the J gene TRBJ2-7; 7 bases map to TRBD2. Germline CDR1 and CDR2: SEHNR and FQNEAQ (reference sequence). V dropped 3 bases and J dropped 1; count of bases not matched to a gene: 12. This CDR3 has 17 amino acids.

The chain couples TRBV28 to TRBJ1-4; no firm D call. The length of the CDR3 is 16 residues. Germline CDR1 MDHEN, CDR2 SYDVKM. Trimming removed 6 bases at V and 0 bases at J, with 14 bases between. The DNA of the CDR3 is TGTGCCAGCAGGAGACTAAACTTGGCAACTAATGAAAAACTGTTTTTT. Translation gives CASRRLNLATNEKLFF.

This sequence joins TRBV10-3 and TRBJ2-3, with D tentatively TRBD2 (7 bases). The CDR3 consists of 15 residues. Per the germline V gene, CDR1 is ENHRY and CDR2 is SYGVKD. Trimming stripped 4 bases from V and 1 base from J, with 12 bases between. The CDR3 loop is CAISVGGAGTDTQYF. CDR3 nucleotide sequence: TGTGCCATCAGTGTGGGGGGGGCCGGCACAGATACGCAGTATTTT.

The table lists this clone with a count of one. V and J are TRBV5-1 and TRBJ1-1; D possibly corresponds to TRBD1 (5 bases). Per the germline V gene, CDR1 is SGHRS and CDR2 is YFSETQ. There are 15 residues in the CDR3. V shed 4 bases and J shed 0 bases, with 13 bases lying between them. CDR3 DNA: TGCGCCAGCAGCGGTCGGGGGGGGGTGAACACTGAAGCTTTCTTT. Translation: CASSGRGGVNTEAFF. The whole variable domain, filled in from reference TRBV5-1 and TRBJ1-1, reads KAGVTQTPRYLIKTRGQQVTLSCSPISGHRSVSWYQQTPGQGLQFLFEYFSETQRNKGNFPGRFSGRQFSNSRSEMNVSTLELGDSALYLCASSGRGGVNTEAFFGQGTRLTVV.

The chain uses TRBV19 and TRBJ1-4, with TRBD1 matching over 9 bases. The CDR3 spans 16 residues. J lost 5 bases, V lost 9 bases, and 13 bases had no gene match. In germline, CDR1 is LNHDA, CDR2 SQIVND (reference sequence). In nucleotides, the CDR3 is TGTGCCAGCCGGGGGGACAGGGCCAACTTAAATGAAAAACTGTTTTTT. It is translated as CASRGDRANLNEKLFF. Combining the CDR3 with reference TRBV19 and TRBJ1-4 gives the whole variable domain DGGITQSPKYLFRKEGQNVTLSCEQNLNHDAMYWYRQDPGQGLRLIYYSQIVNDFQKGDIAEGYSVSREKKESFPLTVTSAQKNPTAFYLCASRGDRANLNEKLFFGSGTQLSVL.

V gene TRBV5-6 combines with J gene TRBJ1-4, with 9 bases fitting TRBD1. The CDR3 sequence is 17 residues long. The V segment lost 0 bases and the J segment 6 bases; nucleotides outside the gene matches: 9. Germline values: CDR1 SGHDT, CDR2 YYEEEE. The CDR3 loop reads CASSLGTGAGGYEKLFF. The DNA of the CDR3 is TGTGCCAGCAGCTTGGGGACAGGGGCAGGAGGGTATGAAAAACTGTTTTTT.

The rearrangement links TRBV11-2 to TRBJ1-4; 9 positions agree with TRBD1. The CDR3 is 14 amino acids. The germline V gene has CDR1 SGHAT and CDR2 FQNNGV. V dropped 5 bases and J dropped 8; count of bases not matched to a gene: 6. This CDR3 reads CASSLDRGSEKLFF. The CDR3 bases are TGTGCCAGCAGCCTGGACAGGGGTAGCGAAAAACTGTTTTTT. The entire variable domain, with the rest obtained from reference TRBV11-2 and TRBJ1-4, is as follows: EAGVAQSPRYKIIEKRQSVAFWCNPISGHATLYWYQQILGQGPKLLIQFQNNGVVDDSQLPKDRFSAERLKGVDSTLKIQPAKLEDSAVYLCASSLDRGSEKLFFGSGTQLSVL.

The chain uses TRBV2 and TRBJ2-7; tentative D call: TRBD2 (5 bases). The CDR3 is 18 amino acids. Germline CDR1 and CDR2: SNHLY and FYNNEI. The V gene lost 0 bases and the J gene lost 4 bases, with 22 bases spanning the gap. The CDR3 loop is CASSEARLLGSLRYEQYF. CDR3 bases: TGTGCCAGCAGTGAAGCGCGATTACTAGGGTCCTTAAGGTACGAGCAGTACTTC. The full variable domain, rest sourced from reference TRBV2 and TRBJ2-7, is EPEVTQTPSHQVTQMGQEVILRCVPISNHLYFYWYRQILGQKVEFLVSFYNNEISEKSEIFDDQFSVERPDGSNFTLKIRSTKLEDSAMYFCASSEARLLGSLRYEQYFGPGTRLTVT.

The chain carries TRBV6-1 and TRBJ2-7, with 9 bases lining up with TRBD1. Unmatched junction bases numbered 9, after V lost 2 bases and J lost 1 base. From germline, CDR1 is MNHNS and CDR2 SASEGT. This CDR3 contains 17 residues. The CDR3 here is CASSEPPGTGRSYEQYF. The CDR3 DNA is TGTGCCAGCAGTGAACCCCCAGGGACAGGGAGGTCCTACGAGCAGTACTTC.

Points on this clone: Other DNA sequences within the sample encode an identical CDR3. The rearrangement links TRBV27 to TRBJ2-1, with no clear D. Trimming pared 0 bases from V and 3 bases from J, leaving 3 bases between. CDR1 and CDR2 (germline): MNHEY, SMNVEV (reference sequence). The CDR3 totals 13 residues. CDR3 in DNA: TGTGCCAGCAGTTTATCGAGCTACAATGAGCAGTTCTTC. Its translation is CASSLSSYNEQFF.

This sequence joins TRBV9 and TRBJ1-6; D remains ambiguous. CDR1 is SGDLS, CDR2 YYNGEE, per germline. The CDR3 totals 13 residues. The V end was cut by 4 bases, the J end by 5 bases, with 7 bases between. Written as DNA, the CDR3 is TGTGCCAGCAGCCTCCTAGATAATTCACCCCTCCACTTT. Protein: CASSLLDNSPLHF.

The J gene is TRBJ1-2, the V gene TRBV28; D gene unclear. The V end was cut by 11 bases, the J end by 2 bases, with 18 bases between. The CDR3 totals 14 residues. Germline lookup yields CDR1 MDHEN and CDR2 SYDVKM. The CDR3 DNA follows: TGTGCCGGTCGCGGGTCCGGGTTCAACTATGGCTACACCTTC. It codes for CAGRGSGFNYGYTF.

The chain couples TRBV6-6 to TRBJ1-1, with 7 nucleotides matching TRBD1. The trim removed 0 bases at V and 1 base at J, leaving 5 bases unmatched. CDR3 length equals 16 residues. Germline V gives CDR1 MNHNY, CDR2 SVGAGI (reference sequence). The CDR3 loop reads CASSYSNRGGNTEAFF. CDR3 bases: TGTGCCAGCAGTTACTCGAACAGGGGAGGGAACACTGAAGCTTTCTTT.

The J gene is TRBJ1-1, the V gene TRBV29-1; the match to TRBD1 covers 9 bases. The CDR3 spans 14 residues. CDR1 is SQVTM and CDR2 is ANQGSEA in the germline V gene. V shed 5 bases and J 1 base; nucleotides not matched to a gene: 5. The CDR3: CSVSRTGENTEAFF. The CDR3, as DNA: TGCAGCGTTTCGCGGACAGGGGAGAACACTGAAGCTTTCTTT. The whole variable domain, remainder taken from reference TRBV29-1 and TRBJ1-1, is SAVISQKPSRDICQRGTSLTIQCQVDSQVTMMFWYRQQPGQSLTLIATANQGSEATYESGFVIDKFPISRPNLTFSTLTVSNMSPEDSSIYLCSVSRTGENTEAFFGQGTRLTVV.

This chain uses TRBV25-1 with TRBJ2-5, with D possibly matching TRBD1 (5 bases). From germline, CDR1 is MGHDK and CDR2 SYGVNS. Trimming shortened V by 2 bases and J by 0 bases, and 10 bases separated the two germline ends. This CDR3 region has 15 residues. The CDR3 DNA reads TGTGCCAGCAGTGAACTGAGGACAAACCAAGAGACCCAGTACTTC. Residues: CASSELRTNQETQYF.

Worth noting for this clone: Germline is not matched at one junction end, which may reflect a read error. CDR3 coding DNA: TGTGCCAGCAGTTTAGCCGGGACAGTCACCCTATTGGGCTACGTCTTC. It encodes CASSLAGTVTLLGYVF. This chain links TRBV28 with TRBJ1-2; 7 nucleotides line up with TRBD1. This CDR3 spans 16 amino acids. Germline V CDR1 and CDR2: MDHEN, SYDVKM.

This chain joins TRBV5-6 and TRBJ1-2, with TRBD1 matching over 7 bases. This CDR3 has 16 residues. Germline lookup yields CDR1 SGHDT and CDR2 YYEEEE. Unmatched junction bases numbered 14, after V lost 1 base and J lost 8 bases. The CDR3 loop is CASSLSPIPGGTGYTF. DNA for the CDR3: TGTGCCAGCAGCTTGTCCCCCATCCCAGGGGGTACGGGCTACACCTTC.

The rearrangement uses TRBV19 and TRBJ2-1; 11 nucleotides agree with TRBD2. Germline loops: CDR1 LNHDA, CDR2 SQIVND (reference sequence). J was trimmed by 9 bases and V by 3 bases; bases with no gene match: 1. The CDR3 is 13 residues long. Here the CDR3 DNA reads TGTGCCAGTAGTATCGGACTAGCGGGTGAGCAGTTCTTC. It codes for CASSIGLAGEQFF.